This T cell receptor (beta chain) was recorded in a study of response to subunit inactivated influenza vaccine. The CDR3 runs to 16 residues. Trimming shortened V by 6 bases and J by 4 bases, and 18 bases separated the two germline ends. Per germline, CDR1 SGHVS and CDR2 FNYEAQ. MiXCR, run by TCRdb on the RT-PCR reads, gives a single entry per CDR3 protein. The sample has about 500,000 distinct CDR3 sequences, 13% seen once; the top ten hold 13%. With respect to this clonotype: What it recognizes is unknown.

Overall study findings and caveats: The authors put forward the suggestion that each seasonal influenza vaccination may bring in only a limited number of new T cells.

The input for sequencing was PBMCs from blood, taken 40 to 50 days after vaccination. The chain couples TRBV7-6 to TRBJ2-2; unclear D gene. This receptor was obtained from a man aged 50 to 60 who received an inactivated influenza vaccine. This CDR3 reads CASSTLSAVPTGELFF. The CDR3 DNA sequence: TGTGCCAGCAGTACGCTCTCGGCCGTACCCACCGGGGAGCTGTTTTTT.